This T cell receptor (beta chain) appears in the sequencing data of a study of T cell clonotyping in hematopoietic cell transplantation. Study results and caveats: Higher Inverse Simpson Index values in graft donor and pretransplant recipient predicted broader posttransplant TCR diversity.

Assay: immunoSEQ multiplex PCR; the TCRdb copy retains only in-frame clones and omits some. Counted here are 37,000 or so clones, over 75% occurring once; the ten biggest clones make up roughly 1.8%. V lost 6 bases and J lost 1, with 10 bases in between. Germline-derived CDR1 and CDR2 are MNHNY and SVGAGI (reference sequence). The CDR3 length is 13 residues. Note on this clone: Its antigen is unknown.

The J gene is TRBJ2-7, the V gene TRBV6-6, with D possibly matching TRBD1 (5 bases). The sequenced sample was peripheral blood mononuclear cells. The clonotype comes from a woman in her thirties or forties in good health. Some clones in this sample may be carry-over from other donors' samples. CDR3: CASSRQNSYEQYF. The CDR3, as DNA: TGTGCCAGCAGCCGACAGAATTCCTACGAGCAGTACTTC.